These 10 T cell receptor beta chains share one sample of origin, sequenced in a study of technical replicates of blood from several donors. Libraries were prepared by immunoSEQ multiplex PCR; TCRdb keeps only in-frame clonotypes and omits some of them. The repertoire consists of 85,000 to 90,000 clones, with roughly 90% occurring once and the leading ten covering more than 0.25%. The specimen was T cells isolated from PBMCs. The receptors shown here come from a human donor in good health.

The rearrangement uses TRBV27 and TRBJ1-1; TRBD1 is a possible D gene (5 bases). The V gene lost 8 bases and the J gene lost 5 bases, with 18 bases spanning the gap. The CDR3 runs 14 residues. The V gene's germline CDR1 is MNHEY and CDR2 SMNVEV (reference sequence). CDR3 sequence: CASGPYGGSTEAFF. DNA for the CDR3: TGTGCCAGCGGACCTTACGGGGGGTCGACTGAAGCTTTCTTT.

Notes on this clone: The sample carries other DNA sequences with the same CDR3. The rearrangement joins TRBV7-9 to TRBJ2-1, with D uncertain. V lost 1 base, J lost 4 bases, and 8 bases lay in between. The CDR3 sequence is 14 residues long. Germline CDR1 SEHNR, CDR2 FQNEAQ (reference sequence). As DNA, the CDR3 is TGTGCCAGCAGCTTAGATAGCTCATACAATGAGCAGTTCTTC. It encodes CASSLDSSYNEQFF.

CDR3 region: CASSQGTGQGSLWETQYF. In DNA, the CDR3 is TGTGCCAGCAGCCAAGGGACGGGACAGGGAAGTCTATGGGAGACCCAGTACTTC. The J gene is TRBJ2-5, the V gene TRBV14, with 9 bases lining up with TRBD1. V was clipped by 1 base and J by 5 bases; unmatched bases: 14. This CDR3 spans 18 amino acids. Germline lookup yields CDR1 SGHDN and CDR2 FVKESK. Based on the CDR3 plus reference TRBV14 and TRBJ2-5, the full variable domain is EAGVTQFPSHSVIEKGQTVTLRCDPISGHDNLYWYRRVMGKEIKFLLHFVKESKQDESGMPNNRFLAERTGGTYSTLKVQPAELEDSGVYFCASSQGTGQGSLWETQYFGPGTRLLVL.

The chain is built from TRBV9 and TRBJ1-3; D is possibly TRBD1 (5 bases). Germline CDR1 SGDLS, CDR2 YYNGEE. CDR3 length equals 11 residues. Trimming removed 5 bases at V and 9 bases at J, with 9 bases between. For the CDR3, the DNA is TGTGCCAGCAGTCCCGGGGGCACCATATATTTT. Its translation is CASSPGGTIYF. The full variable domain, rest sourced from reference TRBV9 and TRBJ1-3, is DSGVTQTPKHLITATGQRVTLRCSPRSGDLSVYWYQQSLDQGLQFLIQYYNGEERAKGNILERFSAQQFPDLHSELNLSSLELGDSALYFCASSPGGTIYFGEGSWLTVV.

The chain couples TRBV6-1 to TRBJ1-1; 10 positions agree with TRBD1. This CDR3 region has 13 residues. Trimming cost V 5 bases and J 8 bases; bases outside gene matches: 5. The V gene's germline CDR1 is MNHNS and CDR2 SASEGT. The CDR3 nucleotides read TGTGCCAGCAGTCTTGGGACAGGGGACGAAGCTTTCTTT. It codes for CASSLGTGDEAFF.

This clone has just one count. The chain is built from TRBV6-6 and TRBJ2-2; TRBD1 aligns across 10 bases. Germline V gene sequence: CDR1 MNHNY, CDR2 SVGAGI (reference sequence). The CDR3 contains 16 residues. Losses at the gene ends were 6 bases for V and 2 bases for J; bases not matched to a gene: 6. In DNA, the CDR3 is TGTGCCAGCAGCGGGGACAGGGGAATCAACACCGGGGAGCTGTTTTTT. This gives the protein CASSGDRGINTGELFF.

The V gene is TRBV5-1, the J gene TRBJ2-5, with TRBD1 identical over 7 bases. Germline CDR1 SGHRS, CDR2 YFSETQ. With 7 bases clipped from V and 5 bases from J, the junction kept 11 bases outside the gene matches. The CDR3 sequence is 14 residues long. CDR3 residues: CASGETGSLETQYF. The CDR3 DNA reads TGCGCCAGCGGAGAGACAGGGAGTCTCGAGACCCAGTACTTC.

The V gene is TRBV28, the J gene TRBJ2-7; tentative D call: TRBD1 (7 bases). CDR3 length equals 14 residues. Germline V gene data show CDR1 as MDHEN and CDR2 as SYDVKM. V lost 3 bases to trimming and J lost 3 bases, with 12 bases between them. CDR3: CASSFPGGGYEQYF. In DNA form, the CDR3 reads TGTGCCAGCAGTTTCCCAGGGGGAGGCTACGAGCAGTACTTC.

This clone appeared once. The CDR3 spells CAISGRIQGELGYTF. DNA for the CDR3: TGTGCCATCAGTGGAAGAATTCAGGGGGAGTTGGGCTACACCTTC. The chain uses TRBV10-3 and TRBJ1-2, with TRBD1 identical over 7 bases. Trimming cost V 4 bases and J 8 bases; bases outside gene matches: 13. The CDR3 extends over 15 amino acids. Germline V gene data show CDR1 as ENHRY and CDR2 as SYGVKD.

J is TRBJ1-4 and V is TRBV5-1, with D unclear. The germline V gene has CDR1 SGHRS and CDR2 YFSETQ. V shed 0 bases and J shed 4 bases, with 7 bases lying between them. The CDR3 consists of 14 residues. The CDR3 DNA sequence: TGCGCCAGCAGCTTGGACAGAGATAATGAAAAACTGTTTTTT. Its translation is CASSLDRDNEKLFF.